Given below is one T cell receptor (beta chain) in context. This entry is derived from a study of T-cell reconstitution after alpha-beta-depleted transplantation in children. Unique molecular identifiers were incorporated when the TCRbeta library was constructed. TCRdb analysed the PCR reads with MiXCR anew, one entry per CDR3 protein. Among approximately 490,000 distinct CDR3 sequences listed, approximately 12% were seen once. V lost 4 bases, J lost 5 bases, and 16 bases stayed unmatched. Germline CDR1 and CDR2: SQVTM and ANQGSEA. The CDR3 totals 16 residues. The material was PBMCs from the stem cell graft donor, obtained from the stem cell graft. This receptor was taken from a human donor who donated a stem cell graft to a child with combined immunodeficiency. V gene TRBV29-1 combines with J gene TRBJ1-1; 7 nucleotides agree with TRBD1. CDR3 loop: CSVVDTSYRGRTEAFF. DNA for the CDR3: TGCAGCGTTGTCGATACTTCATACAGGGGTCGAACTGAAGCTTTCTTT.